This TCR beta chain was recovered during a study of blood T cell repertoires in COVID-19. Germline assignment: CDR1 GTSNPN and CDR2 SVGIG (reference sequence). V lost 0 bases and J 6 bases, leaving 17 bases between the germline ends. The CDR3 covers 15 residues. Assay: immunoSEQ multiplex PCR; the TCRdb copy retains only in-frame clones and omits some. This sample yields approximately 190,000 clones, of which roughly 86% are seen a single time; approximately 23% belongs to the top ten. Sequences were obtained from PBMCs or T cells enriched from blood (not recorded which). The chain has TRBV30 and TRBJ1-2, with a possible D match to TRBD1 (6 bases). The TCR originated in a woman aged 40 to 50 in a cohort exposed to, infected with or recovered from COVID-19 (not recorded which). CDR3 loop: CAWSVSPRGADGYTF. The CDR3 DNA follows: TGTGCCTGGAGTGTATCCCCCCGGGGGGCTGATGGCTACACCTTC.